This T cell receptor beta chain was found in a study of beta chain features in type 1 diabetes. Study-wide findings and caveats: TCRB CDR3s from Type 1 diabetes patients were moderately but significantly shorter in all four CD4+ subsets. A possible short-template PCR bias applies equally to patients and controls.

V lost 5 bases to trimming and J lost 0 bases; unmatched junction nucleotides: 10. Germline CDR1 SEHNR, CDR2 FQNEAQ (reference sequence). The CDR3 totals 16 residues. This clone was counted only a few times. No antigen is known for it. The isolated RNA, all of it, was reverse transcribed, so expressed TCRB transcripts were what got sequenced. Generated by immunoSEQ multiplex PCR, the TCRdb table keeps only in-frame clones and is missing some. Among approximately 160,000 clones listed, just over 9% were seen once. This chain links TRBV7-9 with TRBJ2-7, with 7 bases that match TRBD2. The origin of this receptor is a woman aged 18-29 years in good health. The specimen sequenced was central memory CD4+ T cells from blood. The CDR3 reads CASSTYSGSSSYEQYF. CDR3 DNA sequence: TGTGCCAGCAGCACCTATAGCGGGTCGAGCTCCTACGAGCAGTACTTC.